This TCR beta chain stems from a study of cytomegalovirus exposure and HLA in healthy donors. General observations from the study: A list of 150 or so TCR beta chains associated with cytomegalovirus was given.

The assay was immunoSEQ multiplex PCR, and TCRdb's table has in-frame clones only and misses some. The sample yields 95,000 to 120,000 clones, about 94% seen once. A note on this clone: Its target is unknown.

The CDR3 loop spans 16 amino acids. V was clipped by 2 bases and J by 7 bases, with 19 bases between them. The germline V gene encodes CDR1 SGHVS and CDR2 FQNEAQ. Input material: PBMCs. This TCR was sampled from a woman aged 18 to 35 in good health and CMV-seronegative. The chain uses TRBV7-8 and TRBJ2-3, with D possibly being TRBD1 (5 bases). The CDR3 coding sequence is TGTGCCAGCAGCTTAACCCCAGGGTCGTTTAGGAATACGCAGTATTTT. It yields the protein CASSLTPGSFRNTQYF.